This T cell receptor beta chain was profiled in a study of CXCR3-negative and CXCR3-positive naive CD8 T cells. The CDR3 extends over 13 amino acids. Germline V lookup: CDR1 SEHNR, CDR2 FQNEAQ (reference sequence). Findings of the study overall: From TRB CDR3 properties, TCR strength was inferred; surface CD5 did not differ between naive subsets. Comparison of naive cells showed more hydrophobic TRB CDR3s in CXCR3-positive than in CXCR3-negative naive cells.

UMI labels and 5' RACE were used to prepare the TRB cDNA libraries. TCRdb reprocessed the 5' RACE reads; each CDR3 protein has one entry and no DNA is given. This table lists some 150,000 distinct CDR3 sequences. About this clonotype: Its antigen is currently unknown.

This clonotype originated in a human donor in good health. Some clones in this sample may be carry-over from other donors' samples. Material: naive CXCR3+ CD8+ T cells from blood. The subset: CD45RO-CCR7+CD27+CD95- naive CD8+ T cells expressing CXCR3 (TNR3+). The chain joins TRBV7-9 to TRBJ2-1; the D call from TCRdb, TRBD1, cannot be confirmed without DNA. The CDR3 spells CASSRGQDNEQFF.